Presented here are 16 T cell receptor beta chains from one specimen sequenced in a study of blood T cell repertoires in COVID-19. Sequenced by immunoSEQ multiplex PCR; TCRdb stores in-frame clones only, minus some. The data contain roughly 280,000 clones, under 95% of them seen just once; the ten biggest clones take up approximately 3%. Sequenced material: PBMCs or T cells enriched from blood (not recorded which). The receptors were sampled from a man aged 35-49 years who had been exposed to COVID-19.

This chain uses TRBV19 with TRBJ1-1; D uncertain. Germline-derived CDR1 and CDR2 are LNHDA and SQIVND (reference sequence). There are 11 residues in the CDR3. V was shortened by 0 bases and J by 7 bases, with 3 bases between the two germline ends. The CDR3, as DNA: TGTGCCAGTAGTATAGATAGTGAAGCTTTCTTT. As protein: CASSIDSEAFF.

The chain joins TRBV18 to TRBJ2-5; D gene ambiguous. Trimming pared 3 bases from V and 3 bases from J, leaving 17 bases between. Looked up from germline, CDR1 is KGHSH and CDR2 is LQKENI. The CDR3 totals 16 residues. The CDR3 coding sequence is TGTGCCAGCTCACCTCCACACAGAACATGGGAAGAGACCCAGTACTTC. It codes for CASSPPHRTWEETQYF.

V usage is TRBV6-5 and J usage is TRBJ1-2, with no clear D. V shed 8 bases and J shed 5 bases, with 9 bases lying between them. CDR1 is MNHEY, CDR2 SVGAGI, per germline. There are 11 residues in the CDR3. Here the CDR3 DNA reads TGTGCCAGCCGAACCCAGTATGGCTACACCTTC. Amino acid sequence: CASRTQYGYTF.

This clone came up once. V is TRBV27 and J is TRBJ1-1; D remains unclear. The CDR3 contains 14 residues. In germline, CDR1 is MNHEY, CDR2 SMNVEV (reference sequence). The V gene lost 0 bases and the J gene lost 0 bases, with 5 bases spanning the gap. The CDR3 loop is CASSLSWLNTEAFF. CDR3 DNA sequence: TGTGCCAGCAGTTTATCGTGGCTGAACACTGAAGCTTTCTTT.

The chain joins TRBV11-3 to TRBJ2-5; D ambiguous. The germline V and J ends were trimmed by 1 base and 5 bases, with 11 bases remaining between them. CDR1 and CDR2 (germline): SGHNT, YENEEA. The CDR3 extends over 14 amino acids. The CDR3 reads CASSLAALVETQYF. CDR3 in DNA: TGTGCCAGCAGCTTAGCGGCCCTAGTGGAGACCCAGTACTTC.

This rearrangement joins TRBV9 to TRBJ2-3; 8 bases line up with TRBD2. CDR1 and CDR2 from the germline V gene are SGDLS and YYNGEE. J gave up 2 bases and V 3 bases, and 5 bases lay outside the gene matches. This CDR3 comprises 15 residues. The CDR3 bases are TGTGCCAGCAGCGGGACTAGCTCACACACAGATACGCAGTATTTT. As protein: CASSGTSSHTDTQYF.

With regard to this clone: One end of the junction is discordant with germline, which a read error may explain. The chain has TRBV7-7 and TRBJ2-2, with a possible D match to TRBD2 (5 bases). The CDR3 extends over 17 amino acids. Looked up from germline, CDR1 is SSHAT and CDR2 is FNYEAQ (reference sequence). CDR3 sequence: CASSLEVAGPNTGELFF. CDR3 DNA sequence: TGTGCTAGCAGCTTAGAGGTGGCGGGCCCGAACACCGGGGAGCTGTTTTTT.

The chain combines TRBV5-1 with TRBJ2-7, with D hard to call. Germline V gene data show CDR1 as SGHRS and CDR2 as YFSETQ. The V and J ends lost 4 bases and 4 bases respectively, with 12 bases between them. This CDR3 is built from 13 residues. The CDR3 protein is CASSPNEAYEQYF. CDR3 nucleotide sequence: TGCGCCAGCAGCCCAAATGAGGCTTACGAGCAGTACTTC. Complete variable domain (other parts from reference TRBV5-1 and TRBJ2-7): KAGVTQTPRYLIKTRGQQVTLSCSPISGHRSVSWYQQTPGQGLQFLFEYFSETQRNKGNFPGRFSGRQFSNSRSEMNVSTLELGDSALYLCASSPNEAYEQYFGPGTRLTVT.

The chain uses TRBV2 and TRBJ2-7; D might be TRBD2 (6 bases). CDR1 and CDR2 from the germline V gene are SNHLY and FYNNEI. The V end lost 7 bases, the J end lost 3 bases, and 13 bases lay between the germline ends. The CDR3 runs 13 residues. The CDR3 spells CASNRELFYEQYF. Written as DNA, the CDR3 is TGTGCCAGCAATCGGGAGCTATTCTACGAGCAGTACTTC. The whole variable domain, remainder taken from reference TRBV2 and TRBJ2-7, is EPEVTQTPSHQVTQMGQEVILRCVPISNHLYFYWYRQILGQKVEFLVSFYNNEISEKSEIFDDQFSVERPDGSNFTLKIRSTKLEDSAMYFCASNRELFYEQYFGPGTRLTVT.

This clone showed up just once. The CDR3 spells CASSHPWGLAGDRCYNEQFF. The CDR3 coding sequence is TGTGCCAGCAGCCATCCCTGGGGACTAGCGGGAGATCGCTGCTACAATGAGCAGTTCTTC. The chain employs TRBV14 and TRBJ2-1, with 14 bases lining up with TRBD2. This CDR3 contains 20 residues. CDR1 is SGHDN and CDR2 is FVKESK in the germline V gene. Trimming cost V 3 bases and J 3 bases; bases outside gene matches: 13. The full variable domain, rest sourced from reference TRBV14 and TRBJ2-1, is EAGVTQFPSHSVIEKGQTVTLRCDPISGHDNLYWYRRVMGKEIKFLLHFVKESKQDESGMPNNRFLAERTGGTYSTLKVQPAELEDSGVYFCASSHPWGLAGDRCYNEQFFGPGTRLTVL.

The CDR3 spells CASTDSEYEQYF. CDR3 DNA sequence: TGTGCCAGCACGGATTCGGAGTACGAGCAGTACTTC. The chain has TRBV2 and TRBJ2-7, with D unresolved. CDR3 length: 12 amino acids. The V end was cut by 7 bases, the J end by 4 bases, with 11 bases between. CDR1 SNHLY and CDR2 FYNNEI come from the germline V gene.

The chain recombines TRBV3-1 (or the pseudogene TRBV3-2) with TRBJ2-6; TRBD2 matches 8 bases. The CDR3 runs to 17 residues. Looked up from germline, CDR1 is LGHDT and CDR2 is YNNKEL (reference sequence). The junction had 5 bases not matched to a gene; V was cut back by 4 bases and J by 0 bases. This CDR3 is CASSPVAGISGANVLTF. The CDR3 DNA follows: TGTGCCAGCAGCCCGGTAGCGGGAATCTCTGGGGCCAACGTCCTGACTTTC.

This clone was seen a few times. The CDR3 sequence: CASSLSPSELYNEQFF. The CDR3 DNA follows: TGCGCCAGCAGCCTAAGTCCGAGTGAACTGTACAATGAGCAGTTCTTC. V usage is TRBV4-1 and J usage is TRBJ2-1; D is unclear. Germline values: CDR1 MGHRA, CDR2 YSYEKL. With 4 bases removed from V and 4 bases from J, the gap between germline ends came to 17 bases. CDR3 size: 16 residues.

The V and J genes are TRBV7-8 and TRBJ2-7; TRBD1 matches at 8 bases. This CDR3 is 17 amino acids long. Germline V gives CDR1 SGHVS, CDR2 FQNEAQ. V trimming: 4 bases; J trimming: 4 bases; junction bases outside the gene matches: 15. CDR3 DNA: TGTGCCAGCAGCTCCTCAAAGACCCCGGGACAGGTTTACGAGCAGTACTTC. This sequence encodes CASSSSKTPGQVYEQYF.

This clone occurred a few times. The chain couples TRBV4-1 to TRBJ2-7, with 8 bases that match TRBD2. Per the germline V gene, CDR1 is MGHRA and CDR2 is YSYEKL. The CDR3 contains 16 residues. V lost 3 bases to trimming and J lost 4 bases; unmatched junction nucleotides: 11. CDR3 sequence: CASSQSLAGTPYEQYF. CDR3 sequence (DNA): TGCGCCAGCAGCCAGAGTTTAGCGGGAACCCCTTACGAGCAGTACTTC.

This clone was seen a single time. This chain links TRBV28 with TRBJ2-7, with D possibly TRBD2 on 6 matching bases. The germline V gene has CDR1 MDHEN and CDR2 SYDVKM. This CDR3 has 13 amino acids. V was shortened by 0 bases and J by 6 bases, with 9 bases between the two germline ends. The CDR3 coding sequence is TGTGCCAGCAGTTTATGGACTAGTGGCGAGCAGTACTTC. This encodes CASSLWTSGEQYF.